The 24 T cell receptor beta chains below all came from one sample that was sequenced in a study of blood T cell repertoires in COVID-19. TCRdb keeps only in-frame clones here, not all; method: immunoSEQ multiplex PCR. The data hold over 50,000 clones, with 80% to 95% observed a single time. Source material: peripheral blood. The receptors come from a man between 45 and 60 years old with active COVID-19.

This chain uses TRBV30 with TRBJ1-1; 7 bases agree with TRBD1. V was pared by 7 bases and J by 1 base, with 6 bases of the junction left unmatched. CDR1 GTSNPN and CDR2 SVGIG come from the germline V gene (reference sequence). This CDR3 region has 13 residues. CDR3 region: CALQGYRNTEAFF. The CDR3 bases are TGTGCCTTACAGGGGTACCGGAACACTGAAGCTTTCTTT.

The chain joins TRBV5-1 to TRBJ2-5; 7 bases fit TRBD2. The CDR3 consists of 17 residues. Germline loops: CDR1 SGHRS, CDR2 YFSETQ. Unmatched junction bases numbered 14, after V lost 2 bases and J lost 4 bases. CDR3 coding DNA: TGCGCCAGCAGCTTTGGTGTAGCGGGTACAATACGAGAGACCCAGTACTTC. Its protein product is CASSFGVAGTIRETQYF.

CDR3 nucleotide sequence: TGCGCCAGCAGCTTGTCCGCGGGAGGGCCGGGAGAGACCCAGTACTTC. Amino acid sequence: CASSLSAGGPGETQYF. The chain links TRBV5-1 to TRBJ2-5, with 9 nucleotides matching TRBD2. Trimming cost V 1 base and J 4 bases; bases outside gene matches: 8. CDR1 and CDR2 from the germline V gene are SGHRS and YFSETQ. The length of the CDR3 is 16 residues.

The chain employs TRBV11-2 and TRBJ1-1; no definite D call. This CDR3 contains 14 residues. The germline V gene has CDR1 SGHAT and CDR2 FQNNGV. The germline V and J ends were trimmed by 0 bases and 8 bases, with 13 bases remaining between them. The CDR3 DNA reads TGTGCCAGCAGCTTAGATAACATCCCACTAGAAGCTTTCTTT. Amino acid sequence: CASSLDNIPLEAFF.

This chain joins TRBV5-1 and TRBJ1-4, with 7 bases that match TRBD1. V shed 6 bases, J shed 7 bases, and the junction held 9 bases outside the gene matches. CDR1 and CDR2 from the germline V gene are SGHRS and YFSETQ. The CDR3 is made up of 14 amino acids. CDR3 loop: CASTQRQGGEKLFF. In DNA, the CDR3 is TGCGCCAGCACCCAACGACAGGGCGGTGAAAAACTGTTTTTT.

J is TRBJ2-2 and V is TRBV5-5, with TRBD1 identical over 7 bases. CDR1 is SGHKS and CDR2 is YYEKEE in the germline V gene (reference sequence). The J segment lost 2 bases and the V segment lost 4 bases, leaving 8 bases of the junction unmatched. CDR3 length: 16 amino acids. The CDR3, as DNA: TGTGCCAGCAGCGGTCACAGGGGAGCCAACACCGGGGAGCTGTTTTTT. Translating gives CASSGHRGANTGELFF.

The gene calls are TRBV27 and TRBJ2-3; the match to TRBD2 covers 9 bases. Germline trimming cut 4 bases from V and 6 bases from J; bases unmatched to any gene: 11. In germline, CDR1 is MNHEY, CDR2 SMNVEV (reference sequence). This CDR3 is built from 16 residues. In nucleotides, the CDR3 is TGTGCCAGCAGTTGGTCCCTTAGCGGGAGTAAGGATACGCAGTATTTT. It specifies CASSWSLSGSKDTQYF.

This CDR3 is CASSDTRAGVSTDTQYF. The CDR3 region has the DNA TGTGCCAGCTCAGATACACGCGCAGGGGTTAGCACAGATACGCAGTATTTT. The rearrangement joins TRBV18 to TRBJ2-3; D perhaps matches TRBD1 (6 bases). Trimming removed 5 bases at V and 0 bases at J, with 18 bases between. The CDR3 has 17 amino acids. Looked up from germline, CDR1 is KGHSH and CDR2 is LQKENI.

The DNA of the CDR3 is TGTGCCAGCTCGCAGGGACAGTTGAAGAACACTGAAGCTTTCTTT. The encoded protein is CASSQGQLKNTEAFF. V gene TRBV18 combines with J gene TRBJ1-1; 7 nucleotides line up with TRBD1. The CDR3 consists of 15 residues. J lost 1 base, V lost 6 bases, and 8 bases had no gene match. Germline-derived CDR1 and CDR2 are KGHSH and LQKENI.

The chain has TRBV6-2 or TRBV6-3 and TRBJ2-7; TRBD2 aligns across 9 bases. V lost 3 bases to trimming and J lost 3 bases; unmatched junction nucleotides: 3. In germline, CDR1 is MNHEY, CDR2 SVGEGT. This CDR3 region has 14 residues. The DNA for the CDR3 is TGTGCCAGCAGTTATAGCGGGGGTTTCTACGAGCAGTACTTC. It specifies CASSYSGGFYEQYF.

The rearrangement links TRBV6-5 to TRBJ1-2; tentatively, D is TRBD1 (5 bases). The V gene lost 6 bases and the J gene lost 8 bases, with 13 bases spanning the gap. The V gene's germline CDR1 is MNHEY and CDR2 SVGAGI. This CDR3 is built from 12 residues. CDR3 DNA sequence: TGTGCCAGCAGCGTAGACAGACGAGGCTACACCTTC. Amino acid sequence: CASSVDRRGYTF.

The rearrangement uses TRBV10-3 and TRBJ2-7, with a tentative D call TRBD1 (6 bases). Per germline, CDR1 ENHRY and CDR2 SYGVKD. The length of the CDR3 is 15 residues. V lost 2 bases and J 4 bases, leaving 15 bases between the germline ends. The CDR3 protein is CAISERLGGVYEQYF. The DNA of the CDR3 is TGTGCCATCAGTGAGCGTTTAGGGGGTGTTTACGAGCAGTACTTC.

The V and J genes are TRBV6-4 and TRBJ2-5; 7 positions agree with TRBD2. V lost 4 bases, J lost 1 base, and 6 bases stayed unmatched. This CDR3 region has 15 residues. Germline V gene data show CDR1 as MRHNA and CDR2 as SNTAGT. CDR3 residues: CASSVTSGAQETQYF. The DNA of the CDR3 is TGTGCCAGCAGTGTAACCAGCGGGGCCCAAGAGACCCAGTACTTC.

The chain recombines TRBV6-5 with TRBJ1-5; no firm D call. Looked up from germline, CDR1 is MNHEY and CDR2 is SVGAGI. The CDR3 is made up of 13 amino acids. The V gene lost 6 bases and the J gene lost 0 bases, with 6 bases spanning the gap. CDR3 region: CASREYSNQPQHF. CDR3 sequence (DNA): TGTGCCAGCAGGGAGTATAGCAATCAGCCCCAGCATTTT.

This clone was picked up one time. V is TRBV13 and J is TRBJ2-7, with TRBD1 as a possible D gene (6 bases). The V end was cut by 6 bases, the J end by 0 bases, with 15 bases between. Germline CDR1 is PRHDT and CDR2 is FYEKMQ (reference sequence). The CDR3 is 15 amino acids. The CDR3 spells CASRWTVKSSYEQYF. DNA for the CDR3: TGTGCCAGCAGATGGACAGTCAAGAGCTCCTACGAGCAGTACTTC.

The chain combines TRBV29-1 with TRBJ1-2; unclear D gene. The CDR3 spans 11 residues. Germline CDR1 SQVTM, CDR2 ANQGSEA. Trimming pared 5 bases from V and 6 bases from J, leaving 10 bases between. The CDR3 sequence: CSVLYMNGYTF. CDR3 DNA: TGCAGCGTTCTCTATATGAATGGCTACACCTTC.

The V gene is TRBV20-1, the J gene TRBJ1-2; tentatively, D is TRBD1 (6 bases). Germline CDR1 and CDR2: DFQATT and SNEGSKA (reference sequence). The CDR3 totals 16 residues. With 3 bases removed from V and 4 bases from J, the gap between germline ends came to 21 bases. The CDR3 DNA sequence: TGCAGTGCTAGTGGGTCGGGGGGGCCCAACCCCTATGGCTACACCTTC. Its protein product is CSASGSGGPNPYGYTF.

This clone was picked up one time. V and J are TRBV5-1 and TRBJ1-2; 7 nucleotides align to TRBD1. CDR1 and CDR2 from the germline V gene are SGHRS and YFSETQ. The CDR3 is 18 amino acids. The V gene end was trimmed by 0 bases and the J gene end by 4 bases; junction bases not matched to a gene: 15. The DNA for the CDR3 is TGCGCCAGCAGCTTGGCCGTAGGGACAGCCCGTACTAGCTATGGCTACACCTTC. This encodes CASSLAVGTARTSYGYTF.

The J gene is TRBJ2-5, the V gene TRBV11-2, with D possibly matching TRBD2 (5 bases). Germline CDR1 reads SGHAT; CDR2 reads FQNNGV. CDR3 length: 18 amino acids. The ends were cut back, 4 bases at V and 1 base at J, with 22 bases in the middle. The CDR3 bases are TGTGCCAGCAGCTCTTTATTTGCCCGAGGGAAAGTCCAAGAGACCCAGTACTTC. As protein: CASSSLFARGKVQETQYF. Using reference TRBV11-2 and TRBJ2-5 for the parts outside the CDR3, the full variable domain is EAGVAQSPRYKIIEKRQSVAFWCNPISGHATLYWYQQILGQGPKLLIQFQNNGVVDDSQLPKDRFSAERLKGVDSTLKIQPAKLEDSAVYLCASSSLFARGKVQETQYFGPGTRLLVL.

V usage is TRBV9 and J usage is TRBJ1-3; tentatively, D is TRBD1 (6 bases). The CDR3 loop spans 16 amino acids. Per the germline V gene, CDR1 is SGDLS and CDR2 is YYNGEE. Trimming took off 1 base at V and 0 bases at J, with 11 bases between the two ends. CDR3 loop: CASSVQRGSSGNTIYF. As DNA, the CDR3 is TGTGCCAGCAGCGTACAAAGGGGGAGCTCTGGAAACACCATATATTTT. Combining the CDR3 with reference TRBV9 and TRBJ1-3 gives the whole variable domain DSGVTQTPKHLITATGQRVTLRCSPRSGDLSVYWYQQSLDQGLQFLIQYYNGEERAKGNILERFSAQQFPDLHSELNLSSLELGDSALYFCASSVQRGSSGNTIYFGEGSWLTVV.

The J gene is TRBJ2-3, the V gene TRBV6-5, with 8 nucleotides matching TRBD1. Per the germline V gene, CDR1 is MNHEY and CDR2 is SVGAGI. Unmatched junction bases numbered 3, after V lost 6 bases and J lost 4 bases. This CDR3 spans 13 amino acids. The CDR3 reads CASSPQGADTQYF. CDR3 DNA: TGTGCCAGCAGCCCACAGGGGGCAGATACGCAGTATTTT.

V and J are TRBV3-1 (or the pseudogene TRBV3-2) and TRBJ1-2; TRBD1 matches at 10 bases. V shed 2 bases, J shed 3 bases, and the junction held 6 bases outside the gene matches. Per germline, CDR1 LGHDT and CDR2 YNNKEL (reference sequence). CDR3 size: 16 residues. CDR3: CASSQWGQGRDYGYTF. The CDR3 DNA reads TGTGCCAGCAGCCAATGGGGACAGGGGAGGGACTATGGCTACACCTTC.

The chain links TRBV6-1 to TRBJ2-6; no definite D call. Germline V gene data show CDR1 as MNHNS and CDR2 as SASEGT. This CDR3 has 18 amino acids. Trimming left V 3 bases short and J 0 bases short, with 15 bases between. The chain's CDR3 is CASSDRQHWYSGANVLTF. The CDR3 nucleotides are TGTGCCAGCAGTGACCGTCAACATTGGTACTCTGGGGCCAACGTCCTGACTTTC.

This clone was observed a handful of times. The chain recombines TRBV20-1 with TRBJ2-7; 11 bases map to TRBD2. V was clipped by 3 bases and J by 3 bases; unmatched bases: 7. The CDR3 totals 15 residues. The germline V gene has CDR1 DFQATT and CDR2 SNEGSKA (reference sequence). The CDR3 region is CSASDPGLADYEQYF. The CDR3 DNA is TGCAGTGCTAGTGATCCGGGACTAGCGGACTACGAGCAGTACTTC.